Each of the 5 T cell receptor beta chains below was sequenced from the same sample in a study of blood T cells in healthy people across ages. A J-beta primer mix and a sample-barcoded 5' primer were used in a second PCR of roughly 6 to 11 cycles. MiXCR was run by TCRdb on the 5' RACE reads, yielding one entry per CDR3 protein. Found here are about 670,000 distinct CDR3 sequences, approximately 52% of them singletons; the top ten hold about 13%. The specimen was blood. The receptors derive from a woman of 80 years or more in good health.

Note on this clonotype: One end of the junction varies from germline; a read error may be responsible. This sequence joins TRBV3-1 and TRBJ1-2; D uncertain. CDR1 is LGHDT, CDR2 YNNKEL, per germline (reference sequence). The length of the CDR3 is 12 residues. The CDR3 nucleotides read TGTACCAGCAGCCAGACGGGGTATCGCTACACCTTC. Translation gives CTSSQTGYRYTF.

V is TRBV12-3 or TRBV12-4 and J is TRBJ2-3; D uncertain. V was cut by 6 bases and J by 2 bases, with 12 bases left in between. CDR3 length equals 14 residues. The CDR3 here is CASSLTVTTDTQYF. CDR3 sequence (DNA): TGTGCCAGCAGCCTTACAGTTACCACAGATACGCAGTATTTT.

This clonotype was counted between two and nine times. The chain's CDR3 is CSAREGTYINEKLFF. In DNA form, the CDR3 reads TGCAGTGCTAGAGAAGGGACCTATATCAATGAAAAACTGTTTTTT. This chain uses TRBV20-1 with TRBJ1-4, with D possibly being TRBD1 (5 bases). Trimming removed 0 bases from V and 5 bases from J, with 13 bases in between. Germline values: CDR1 DFQATT, CDR2 SNEGSKA (reference sequence). The CDR3 length is 15 residues.

This clonotype was recorded many times. The V call is TRBV5-1, the J call TRBJ2-1; maybe TRBD2 (6 bases). The CDR3 contains 13 residues. Germline CDR1 reads SGHRS; CDR2 reads YFSETQ. Between the trimmed V and J ends, which lost 5 bases and 10 bases, there was a span of 16 bases. The CDR3 DNA sequence: TGCGCCAGCAGGATGGAGGGGAACGGCGAGCAGTTCTTC. This sequence encodes CASRMEGNGEQFF.

This clonotype was observed at least ten times. The chain employs TRBV11-2 and TRBJ2-1; 8 nucleotides agree with TRBD2. Germline loops: CDR1 SGHAT, CDR2 FQNNGV. This CDR3 contains 17 residues. V dropped 1 base and J dropped 4; count of bases not matched to a gene: 9. CDR3 residues: CASSLVTGGPRYNEQFF. CDR3 DNA: TGTGCCAGCAGCTTAGTGACGGGAGGGCCTCGGTACAATGAGCAGTTCTTC.